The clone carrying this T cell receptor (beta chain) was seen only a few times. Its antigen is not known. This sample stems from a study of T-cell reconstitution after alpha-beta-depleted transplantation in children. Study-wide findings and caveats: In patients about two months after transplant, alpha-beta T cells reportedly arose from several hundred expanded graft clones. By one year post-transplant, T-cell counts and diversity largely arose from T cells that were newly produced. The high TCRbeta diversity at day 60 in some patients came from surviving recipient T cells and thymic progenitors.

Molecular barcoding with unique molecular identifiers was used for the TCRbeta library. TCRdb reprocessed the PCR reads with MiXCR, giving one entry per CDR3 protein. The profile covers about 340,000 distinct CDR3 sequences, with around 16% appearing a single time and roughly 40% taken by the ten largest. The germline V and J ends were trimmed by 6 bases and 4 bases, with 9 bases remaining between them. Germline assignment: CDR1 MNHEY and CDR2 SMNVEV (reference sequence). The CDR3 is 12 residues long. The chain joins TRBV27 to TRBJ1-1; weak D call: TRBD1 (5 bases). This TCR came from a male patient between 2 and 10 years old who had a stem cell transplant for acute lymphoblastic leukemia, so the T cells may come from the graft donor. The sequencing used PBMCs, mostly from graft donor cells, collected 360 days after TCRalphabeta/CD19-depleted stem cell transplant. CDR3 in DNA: TGTGCCAGCAGGGGGGGGGGCACTGAAGCTTTCTTT. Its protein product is CASRGGGTEAFF.